The table lists the clone carrying this T cell receptor (beta chain) with a count of one. Germline CDR1 SGHRS, CDR2 YFSETQ. V was pared by 1 base and J by 5 bases, with 15 bases between. The CDR3 extends over 15 amino acids. The sample comes from a study of PD-L1 blockade in urothelial cancer. Study background: Median T cell yield per blood sample was more than 130,000 cells.

Some clones are missing from TCRdb's copy, which holds only in-frame ones; the method was immunoSEQ multiplex PCR. The table has 50,000 to 55,000 clones, 75% to 90% seen once. Time point specified: pretreatment peripheral blood. The chain couples TRBV5-1 to TRBJ1-1; TRBD1 might be the D (5 bases). This TCR was sampled from a man aged 50-59 years with urothelial cancer. The sequencing used PBMCs, collected around atezolizumab (anti-PD-L1) treatment. The CDR3 nucleotides read TGCGCCAGCAGCTTGATTGGGGGAGCGGGGACTGAAGCTTTCTTT. It translates to CASSLIGGAGTEAFF.